A single sample is the source of the 32 T cell receptor beta chains below, sequenced in a study of T cells in Graves' hyperthyroidism and ophthalmopathy. Authors of the study amplified TCR beta CDR3 regions from RNA transcripts. The TCR CDR3 first-round RT-PCR relied on the HTBI primer set. MiXCR, applied by TCRdb to the multiplex PCR reads, yields one record per CDR3 protein. The top ten hold 3% to 4% of the sample, which has a few hundred thousand distinct CDR3 sequences, over 15% seen once. The sequenced material came from blood. Receptors originate from a woman aged 18 to 35 with Graves' hyperthyroidism.

This clonotype has a count of ten or more. V gene TRBV6-5 combines with J gene TRBJ1-2; D is uncertain. The CDR3 totals 12 residues. Deletions cut 0 bases from V and 8 bases from J, with 7 bases between. Germline CDR1 is MNHEY and CDR2 is SVGAGI. In DNA, the CDR3 is TGTGCCAGCAGTTACTCGAGTCTAGGCTACACCTTC. It translates to CASSYSSLGYTF.

This clonotype came up a few times. The genes are TRBV10-3 and TRBJ1-1, with 8 positions matching TRBD1. The CDR3 totals 15 residues. The V segment lost 1 base and the J segment 1 base; nucleotides outside the gene matches: 2. CDR1 and CDR2 (germline): ENHRY, SYGVKD. CDR3 nucleotides: TGTGCCATCAGTGAGTATGGACAGGGGAACACTGAAGCTTTCTTT. Protein sequence: CAISEYGQGNTEAFF.

This clonotype appeared a few times. The gene calls are TRBV15 and TRBJ1-2; 7 bases are shared with TRBD1. Trimming removed 5 bases from V and 8 bases from J; junction bases left unmatched: 14. Germline CDR1 is LNHNV and CDR2 is YYDKDF (reference sequence). The CDR3 is 15 amino acids. CDR3 in amino acids: CATSPGQDRLRGYTF. Here the CDR3 DNA reads TGTGCCACCAGCCCAGGACAGGATCGTCTGCGGGGCTACACCTTC.

This chain links TRBV10-2 with TRBJ2-5; 10 positions match TRBD1. There are 15 residues in the CDR3. CDR1 WSHSY and CDR2 SAAADI come from the germline V gene. V lost 6 bases, J lost 5 bases, and 9 bases stayed unmatched. CDR3 nucleotide sequence: TGCGCCAGCAGGGACGGGACAGGGGTAGGGGAGACCCAGTACTTC. Its translation is CASRDGTGVGETQYF.

This clonotype was seen repeatedly, ten times or more. V usage is TRBV20-1 and J usage is TRBJ2-4; no reliable D call. CDR1 is DFQATT, CDR2 SNEGSKA, per germline (reference sequence). The CDR3 is 11 amino acids. DNA for the CDR3: TGCAGCGAACTTGGTAAAAACATTCAGTACTTC. Its translation: CSELGKNIQYF.

This clonotype has a count of ten or more. V gene TRBV10-3 combines with J gene TRBJ2-5; the match to TRBD1 covers 8 bases. The germline gives CDR1 ENHRY, CDR2 SYGVKD. The V segment lost 10 bases and the J segment 2 bases; nucleotides outside the gene matches: 15. The CDR3 has 16 residues. DNA of the CDR3: TGTGCCACCCGACAGGGGCCCTACCTATTACAAGAGACCCAGTACTTC. Translated, it gives CATRQGPYLLQETQYF.

Points on this clonotype: This may stem from a read error, because a much larger clone lies one nucleotide away. The J gene is TRBJ2-5, the V gene TRBV9; the D is unclear. Germline CDR1 reads SGDLS; CDR2 reads YYNGEE. The CDR3 is 16 amino acids. In nucleotides, the CDR3 is TGTGCCAACAGCGCCCACAAGATGGGGAATTGGGAGACCCAGTACTTC. Amino acids: CANSAHKMGNWETQYF.

This clonotype has ten or more counts. The V and J genes are TRBV27 and TRBJ2-5; a possible D gene is TRBD2 (6 bases). V lost 1 base and J 5 bases, leaving 14 bases between the germline ends. Per germline, CDR1 MNHEY and CDR2 SMNVEV (reference sequence). CDR3 size: 15 residues. The CDR3 sequence: CASSLYSGDGETQYF. CDR3 nucleotide sequence: TGTGCCAGCAGTTTATACTCGGGAGATGGGGAGACCCAGTACTTC.

In this sample, this clonotype turned up many times. The chain recombines TRBV10-3 with TRBJ1-1; TRBD1 matches at 8 bases. The CDR3 is 17 amino acids. The junction had 13 bases not matched to a gene; V was cut back by 3 bases and J by 4 bases. Germline values: CDR1 ENHRY, CDR2 SYGVKD. CDR3 in DNA: TGTGCCATCAGTGAAGGGGGACAGGCCTGGATCTCCACTGAAGCTTTCTTT. Translation gives CAISEGGQAWISTEAFF.

This clonotype was detected many times. V gene TRBV12-3 or TRBV12-4 combines with J gene TRBJ1-2; tentative D call: TRBD1 (6 bases). The length of the CDR3 is 15 residues. Trimming pared 2 bases from V and 4 bases from J, leaving 14 bases between. The CDR3 sequence is CASSLRRQVLYGYTF. CDR3 in DNA: TGTGCCAGCAGTTTAAGGCGACAGGTGCTCTATGGCTACACCTTC.

This chain connects TRBV18 to TRBJ2-7; TRBD1 might be the D (6 bases). V was trimmed by 3 bases and J by 3 bases, leaving 9 bases between them. The CDR3 sequence is 13 residues long. Germline V gene lookup returns CDR1 KGHSH and CDR2 LQKENI. DNA of the CDR3: TGTGCCAGCTCACCGGGGGCCAACTACGAGCAGTACTTC. Its protein is CASSPGANYEQYF.

Comment on this clonotype: Possible read error: a much larger clone is one base away. This chain links TRBV30 with TRBJ2-7; D gene unclear. The CDR3 is made up of 11 amino acids. The ends were cut back, 0 bases at V and 3 bases at J, with 3 bases in the middle. CDR1 and CDR2 (germline): GTSNPN, SVGIG (reference sequence). This chain's CDR3 is CAWSVLYEQYF. The CDR3, as DNA: TGTGCCTGGAGTGTACTCTACGAGCAGTACTTC.

This clonotype came up many times. V and J are TRBV28 and TRBJ2-7, with 9 nucleotides matching TRBD1. This CDR3 comprises 16 residues. CDR1 is MDHEN, CDR2 SYDVKM, per germline. The V gene end was trimmed by 5 bases and the J gene end by 3 bases; junction bases not matched to a gene: 11. The CDR3 coding sequence is TGTGCCAGCAGTGCCCTCACAGGGGGCGGTATCTACGAGCAGTACTTC. It translates to CASSALTGGGIYEQYF.

This clonotype was recorded at least ten times. The chain uses TRBV7-2 and TRBJ1-2; a possible D gene is TRBD1 (5 bases). With 2 bases removed from V and 9 bases from J, the gap between germline ends came to 13 bases. Germline V CDR1 and CDR2: SGHTA, FQGNSA. The CDR3 extends over 13 amino acids. CDR3: CASSLWQGTSYTF. CDR3 in DNA: TGTGCCAGCAGCTTATGGCAGGGTACGAGCTACACCTTC. The entire variable domain, with the rest obtained from reference TRBV7-2 and TRBJ1-2, is as follows: GAGVSQSPSNKVTEKGKDVELRCDPISGHTALYWYRQSLGQGLEFLIYFQGNSAPDKSGLPSDRFSAERTGGSVSTLTIQRTQQEDSAVYLCASSLWQGTSYTFGSGTRLTVV.

The rearrangement joins TRBV6-2 or TRBV6-3 to TRBJ1-1; tentative D call: TRBD1 (6 bases). With 6 bases removed from V and 11 bases from J, the gap between germline ends came to 19 bases. Germline CDR1 reads MNHEY; CDR2 reads SVGEGT. CDR3 length: 13 amino acids. The CDR3 bases are TGTGCCAGCAGACCGCAGGGGATGAGTAAGGCTTTCTTT. Residues: CASRPQGMSKAFF.

This clonotype was detected ten times or more. The rearrangement links TRBV29-1 to TRBJ1-2, with D unresolved. In germline, CDR1 is SQVTM, CDR2 ANQGSEA. The CDR3 extends over 13 amino acids. Trimming shortened V by 4 bases and J by 2 bases, and 11 bases separated the two germline ends. The CDR3: CSVATDPNYGYTF. The DNA for the CDR3 is TGCAGCGTTGCCACAGACCCAAACTATGGCTACACCTTC.

The V gene is TRBV12-5, the J gene TRBJ1-1; D unclear. The CDR3 is 14 amino acids. V gave up 2 bases and J gave up 1 base, with 8 bases separating them. Germline CDR1 reads LGHNT; CDR2 reads FRNRAP. In DNA form, the CDR3 reads TGTGCTAGTGGTTTGAAGTTGACGAACACTGAAGCTTTCTTT. It encodes CASGLKLTNTEAFF.

Only a few counts were recorded for this clonotype. The chain recombines TRBV7-3 with TRBJ1-5, with D possibly TRBD1 on 5 matching bases. CDR1 is SGHTA and CDR2 is FQGTGA in the germline V gene. This CDR3 contains 16 residues. V was cut by 2 bases and J by 0 bases, with 11 bases left in between. The CDR3 sequence is CASSLVRADSNQPQHF. For the CDR3, the DNA is TGTGCCAGCAGCTTAGTCAGGGCCGATAGCAATCAGCCCCAGCATTTT. The full variable domain, with the rest looked up from reference TRBV7-3 and TRBJ1-5, is GAGVSQTPSNKVTEKGKYVELRCDPISGHTALYWYRQSLGQGPEFLIYFQGTGAADDSGLPNDRFFAVRPEGSVSTLKIQRTERGDSAVYLCASSLVRADSNQPQHFGDGTRLSIL.

The table lists this clonotype with a few counts. This chain links TRBV18 with TRBJ1-3; a possible D gene is TRBD1 (6 bases). Germline assignment: CDR1 KGHSH and CDR2 LQKENI. The CDR3 is 16 amino acids. Trimming stripped 3 bases from V and 4 bases from J, with 16 bases between. The CDR3 DNA follows: TGTGCCAGCTCACCCAGACCTGACAGGAGGGGAAACACCATATATTTT. Encoded protein: CASSPRPDRRGNTIYF.

This clonotype was found a few times. V is TRBV7-2 and J is TRBJ1-5; unclear D gene. The length of the CDR3 is 13 residues. Trimming removed 1 base at V and 7 bases at J, with 8 bases between. Germline V gene lookup returns CDR1 SGHTA and CDR2 FQGNSA. CDR3 nucleotides: TGTGCCAGCAGCTTAGGCAGCCTACAGCCCCAGCATTTT. It translates to CASSLGSLQPQHF.

This clonotype was counted at least ten times. Mismatch with germline at one junction end may stem from a read error. The rearrangement links TRBV3-1 to TRBJ1-1, with D possibly being TRBD1 (6 bases). This CDR3 comprises 14 residues. In germline, CDR1 is LGHDT, CDR2 YNNKEL (reference sequence). The CDR3 reads CASSQGQADTEAFF. The CDR3 bases are TGTGCCAGCAGCCAAGGACAGGCGGACACCGAAGCTTTCTTT.

The table lists this clonotype with many counts. The V and J genes are TRBV6-4 and TRBJ2-3; 7 nucleotides line up with TRBD2. V was pared by 4 bases and J by 0 bases, with 4 bases of the junction left unmatched. The germline V gene encodes CDR1 MRHNA and CDR2 SNTAGT. This CDR3 has 15 residues. The CDR3 reads CASSGEAGSTDTQYF. CDR3 DNA sequence: TGTGCCAGCAGTGGGGAAGCGGGGAGCACAGATACGCAGTATTTT.

This clonotype came up many times. The gene calls are TRBV2 and TRBJ2-7; no clear D. Germline V gene sequence: CDR1 SNHLY, CDR2 FYNNEI. Trimming cost V 0 bases and J 3 bases, with 6 bases left between them. CDR3 length: 13 residues. CDR3 bases: TGTGCCAGCAGTGAAGCGCAAGGCTACGAGCAGTACTTC. This encodes CASSEAQGYEQYF.

This clonotype was observed many times. This sequence joins TRBV7-8 and TRBJ1-1; D is undetermined. Germline V gene lookup returns CDR1 SGHVS and CDR2 FQNEAQ. The germline V and J ends were trimmed by 3 bases and 1 base, with 9 bases remaining between them. This CDR3 region has 14 residues. CDR3 coding DNA: TGTGCCAGCAGCTTCCGGACGGGGAACACTGAAGCTTTCTTT. Amino acid sequence: CASSFRTGNTEAFF.

This clonotype was found many times. The chain recombines TRBV2 with TRBJ1-2; 9 nucleotides match TRBD1. CDR3 size: 15 residues. With 5 bases clipped from V and 4 bases from J, the junction kept 8 bases outside the gene matches. Germline assignment: CDR1 SNHLY and CDR2 FYNNEI. CDR3 amino acids: CASSRRDREGYGYTF. The DNA of the CDR3 is TGTGCCAGCAGTCGACGGGACAGGGAGGGCTATGGCTACACCTTC.

The genes are TRBV27 and TRBJ1-2; perhaps TRBD1 as D (5 bases). Germline CDR1 reads MNHEY; CDR2 reads SMNVEV (reference sequence). The CDR3 sequence is 15 residues long. V lost 5 bases, J lost 2 bases, and 15 bases lay in between. CDR3 amino acids: CASSPVAGSNYGYTF. The DNA of the CDR3 is TGTGCCAGCAGTCCGGTGGCAGGGTCCAACTATGGCTACACCTTC.

CDR3 sequence (DNA): TGTGCCAGCTCCCCCCAGCCCCTCGGGGGCACGAACACTGAAGCTTTCTTT. As protein: CASSPQPLGGTNTEAFF. The chain has TRBV18 and TRBJ1-1; a weak D match, TRBD1 (6 bases). The CDR3 spans 17 residues. V lost 6 bases to trimming and J lost 1 base, with 21 bases between them. Looked up from germline, CDR1 is KGHSH and CDR2 is LQKENI.

This clonotype was observed at least ten times. The rearrangement links TRBV20-1 to TRBJ2-5, with TRBD2 matching 10 bases. The CDR3 runs 15 residues. Germline loops: CDR1 DFQATT, CDR2 SNEGSKA (reference sequence). V lost 2 bases to trimming and J lost 4 bases; unmatched junction nucleotides: 7. The CDR3 loop is CSARPSGGGRETQYF. The CDR3 region has the DNA TGCAGTGCTAGACCTAGCGGGGGCGGGCGAGAGACCCAGTACTTC.

This chain connects TRBV3-1 to TRBJ2-7; D possibly corresponds to TRBD2 (6 bases). Germline CDR1 LGHDT, CDR2 YNNKEL (reference sequence). This CDR3 region has 13 residues. Trimming stripped 10 bases from V and 0 bases from J, with 13 bases between. CDR3 DNA: TGTGCCACTGGGGACGGGGGCTCCTACGAGCAGTACTTC. The encoded protein is CATGDGGSYEQYF.

This clonotype was found many times. The chain has TRBV29-1 and TRBJ1-2; D possibly corresponds to TRBD1 (5 bases). Germline-derived CDR1 and CDR2 are SQVTM and ANQGSEA. The CDR3 has 14 amino acids. Trimming took 5 bases from V and 0 from J, leaving 13 bases between them. CDR3 region: CSVKPGPANYGYTF. Here the CDR3 DNA reads TGCAGCGTTAAGCCAGGGCCAGCTAACTATGGCTACACCTTC.

This clonotype showed up many times. The chain couples TRBV18 to TRBJ1-2; possibly TRBD1 for D (6 bases). V lost 4 bases and J lost 6, with 12 bases in between. The CDR3 totals 13 residues. CDR1 is KGHSH, CDR2 LQKENI, per germline. CDR3 sequence (DNA): TGTGCCAGCTCACATGGACAGTTAGATGGCTACACCTTC. It specifies CASSHGQLDGYTF.

This clonotype was observed many times. The chain recombines TRBV12-3 or TRBV12-4 with TRBJ1-5; D remains unclear. The CDR3 spans 15 residues. Trimming cost V 5 bases and J 1 base, with 12 bases left between them. The CDR3 sequence is CASSPSSGSNQPQHF. The DNA of the CDR3 is TGTGCCAGCAGTCCTTCCTCCGGGAGCAATCAGCCCCAGCATTTT.